This is a list of T cell receptor beta chains from one sample in a study of control samples from healthy donors and cancer patients. Libraries were prepared by immunoSEQ multiplex PCR; TCRdb keeps only in-frame clonotypes and omits some of them. The data hold 46,000 or so clones, with around nine tenths observed a single time. Sequenced material: PBMCs. These receptors were collected from a young man with colorectal cancer. Both conserved end residues are part of each CDR3.

J gene	V gene	CDR3 protein
TRBJ1-1	TRBV14	CASSQESPANTEAFF
TRBJ1-6	TRBV6-5	CASSYSRQSYNSPLHF
TRBJ2-2	TRBV4-2	CASSHQLAGENTGELFF
TRBJ2-3	TRBV5-6	CASSLGQVLSTDTQYF
TRBJ2-3	TRBV14	CASSRGVTDTQYF
TRBJ2-4	TRBV19	CASSLQGDKNIQYF
TRBJ1-2	TRBV6-5	CASSYGGSGYGYTF
TRBJ1-6	TRBV25-1	CASSVGQGRTPLHF
TRBJ2-5	TRBV5-1	CASSLSGLPETQYF
TRBJ2-1	TRBV18	CASSPLRYNEQFF
TRBJ2-2	TRBV12-3/TRBV12-4	CASRFNTGELFF
TRBJ1-1	TRBV6-6	CASTHRGLNEAFF
TRBJ2-2	TRBV24-1	CATSDLTNTGELFF
TRBJ2-3	TRBV6-5	CASRLAGTDTQYF
TRBJ1-5	TRBV6-2/TRBV6-3	CASSYALGQISNQPQHF
TRBJ2-3	TRBV4-2	CASRRDYLSTDTQYF
TRBJ1-3	TRBV3-1/TRBV3-2	CASSQGGQGYSGNTIYF
TRBJ1-2	TRBV11-2	CASSLGQGSNYGYTF
TRBJ2-2	TRBV7-9	CASSLYGRGRSVTGELFF
TRBJ2-6	TRBV7-2	CASSSQVRVSGANVLTF
TRBJ2-3	TRBV19	CASSIDLSGKFPDTQYF
TRBJ2-3	TRBV5-4	CASSFIGDYTDTQYF
TRBJ1-6	TRBV27	CATRQGNNSPLHF
TRBJ2-7	TRBV27	CASSSHYLSGTLFSYEQYF
TRBJ1-2	TRBV6-5	CASSKQGARGYTF
TRBJ1-1	TRBV5-1	CASSLGSNRDTEAFF
TRBJ2-6	TRBV5-1	CASSSPPGSGANVLTF
TRBJ1-5	TRBV29-1	CSVVLDGNQPQHF
TRBJ1-1	TRBV2	CAGSYRGGTEAFF
TRBJ2-2	TRBV2	CASKGGDTGELFF
TRBJ1-5	TRBV21-1	CASSKIARGNQPQHF
TRBJ2-5	TRBV5-1	CASSLSSRGTQETQYF